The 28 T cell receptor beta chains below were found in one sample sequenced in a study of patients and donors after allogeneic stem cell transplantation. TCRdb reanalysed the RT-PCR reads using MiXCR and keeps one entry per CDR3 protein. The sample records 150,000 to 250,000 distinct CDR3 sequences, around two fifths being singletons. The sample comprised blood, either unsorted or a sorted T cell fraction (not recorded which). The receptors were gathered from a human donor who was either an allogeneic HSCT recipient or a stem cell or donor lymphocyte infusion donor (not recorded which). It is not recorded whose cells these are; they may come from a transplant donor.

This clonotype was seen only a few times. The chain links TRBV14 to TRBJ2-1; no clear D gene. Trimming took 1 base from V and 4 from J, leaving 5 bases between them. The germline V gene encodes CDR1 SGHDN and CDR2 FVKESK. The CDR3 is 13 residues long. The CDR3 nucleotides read TGTGCCAGCAGCCAAGGCAGTTACAATGAGCAGTTCTTC. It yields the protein CASSQGSYNEQFF.

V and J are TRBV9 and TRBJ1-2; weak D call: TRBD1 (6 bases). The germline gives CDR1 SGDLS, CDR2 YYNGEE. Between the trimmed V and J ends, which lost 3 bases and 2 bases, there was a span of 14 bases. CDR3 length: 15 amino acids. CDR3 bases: TGTGCCAGCAGCGCAGATGAGGGGGGGAACTATGGCTACACCTTC. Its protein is CASSADEGGNYGYTF.

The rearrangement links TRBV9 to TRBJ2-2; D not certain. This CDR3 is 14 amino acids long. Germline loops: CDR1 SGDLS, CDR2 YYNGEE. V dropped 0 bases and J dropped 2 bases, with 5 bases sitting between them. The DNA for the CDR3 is TGTGCCAGCAGCGTAGAAGGAAACACCGGGGAGCTGTTTTTT. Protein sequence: CASSVEGNTGELFF. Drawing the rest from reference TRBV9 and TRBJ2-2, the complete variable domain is DSGVTQTPKHLITATGQRVTLRCSPRSGDLSVYWYQQSLDQGLQFLIQYYNGEERAKGNILERFSAQQFPDLHSELNLSSLELGDSALYFCASSVEGNTGELFFGEGSRLTVL.

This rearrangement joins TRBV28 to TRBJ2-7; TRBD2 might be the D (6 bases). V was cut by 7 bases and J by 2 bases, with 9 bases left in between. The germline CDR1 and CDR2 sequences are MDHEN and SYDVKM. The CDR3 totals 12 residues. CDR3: CASMEGTYEQYF. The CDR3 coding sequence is TGTGCCAGCATGGAGGGAACCTACGAGCAGTACTTC.

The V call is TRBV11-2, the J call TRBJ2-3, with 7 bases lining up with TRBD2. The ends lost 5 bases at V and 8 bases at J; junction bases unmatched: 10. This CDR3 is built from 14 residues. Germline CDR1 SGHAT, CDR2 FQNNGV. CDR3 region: CASSTGLHSGTQYF. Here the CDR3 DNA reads TGTGCCAGCAGCACGGGACTACACAGTGGTACGCAGTATTTT.

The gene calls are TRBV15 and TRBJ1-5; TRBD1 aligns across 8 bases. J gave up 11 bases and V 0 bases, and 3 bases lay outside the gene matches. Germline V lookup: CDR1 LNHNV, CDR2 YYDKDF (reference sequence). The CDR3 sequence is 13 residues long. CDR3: CATSRDRTGTQHF. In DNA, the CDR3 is TGTGCCACCAGCAGAGATCGGACAGGGACCCAGCATTTT.

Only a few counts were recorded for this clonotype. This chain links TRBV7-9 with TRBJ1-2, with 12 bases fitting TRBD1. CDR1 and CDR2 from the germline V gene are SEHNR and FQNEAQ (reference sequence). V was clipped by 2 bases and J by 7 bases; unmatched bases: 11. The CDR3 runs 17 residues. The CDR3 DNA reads TGTGCCAGCAGCTTACGTCGCGGGACAGGGGGCCGACCTGGCTACACCTTC. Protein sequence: CASSLRRGTGGRPGYTF.

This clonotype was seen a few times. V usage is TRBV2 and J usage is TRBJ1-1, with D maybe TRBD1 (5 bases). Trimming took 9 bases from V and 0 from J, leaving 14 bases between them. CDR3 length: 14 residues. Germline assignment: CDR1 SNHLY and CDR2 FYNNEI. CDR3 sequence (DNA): TGTGCCAGTACACCGGACAATTTGAACACTGAAGCTTTCTTT. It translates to CASTPDNLNTEAFF.

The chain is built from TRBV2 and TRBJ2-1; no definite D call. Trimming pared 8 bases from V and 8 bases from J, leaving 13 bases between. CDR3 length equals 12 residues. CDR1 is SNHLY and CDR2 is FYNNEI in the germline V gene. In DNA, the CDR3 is TGTGCCAGCGATACTGACTCCCATGAGCAGTTCTTC. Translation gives CASDTDSHEQFF.

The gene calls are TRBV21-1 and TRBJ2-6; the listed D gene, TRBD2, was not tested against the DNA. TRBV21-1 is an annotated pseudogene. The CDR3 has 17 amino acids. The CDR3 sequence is CASRKLADHSGANVLTF. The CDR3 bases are TGTGCCAGCAGGAAACTAGCGGATCACTCTGGGGCCAACGTCCTGACTTTC.

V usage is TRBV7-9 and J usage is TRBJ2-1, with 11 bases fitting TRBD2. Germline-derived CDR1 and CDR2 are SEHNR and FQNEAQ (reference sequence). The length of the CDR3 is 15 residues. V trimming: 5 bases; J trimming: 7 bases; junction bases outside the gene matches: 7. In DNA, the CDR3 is TGTGCCAGCAGCAGCACTAGCGGGAGTTTAAATGAGCAGTTCTTC. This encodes CASSSTSGSLNEQFF. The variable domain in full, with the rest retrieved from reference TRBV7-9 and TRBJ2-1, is DTGVSQNPRHKITKRGQNVTFRCDPISEHNRLYWYRQTLGQGPEFLTYFQNEAQLEKSRLLSDRFSAERPKGSFSTLEIQRTEQGDSAMYLCASSSTSGSLNEQFFGPGTRLTVL.

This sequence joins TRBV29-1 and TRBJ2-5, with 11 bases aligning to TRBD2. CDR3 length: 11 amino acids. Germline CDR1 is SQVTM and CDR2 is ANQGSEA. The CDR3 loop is CRLAGVETQYF. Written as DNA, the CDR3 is TGCAGACTAGCGGGAGTAGAGACCCAGTACTTC.

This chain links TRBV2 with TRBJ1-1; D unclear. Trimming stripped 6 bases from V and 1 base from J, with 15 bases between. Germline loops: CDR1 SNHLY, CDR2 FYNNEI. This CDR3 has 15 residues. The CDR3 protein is CASSGPGEGNTEAFF. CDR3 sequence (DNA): TGTGCCAGCAGCGGACCGGGCGAAGGGAACACTGAAGCTTTCTTT.

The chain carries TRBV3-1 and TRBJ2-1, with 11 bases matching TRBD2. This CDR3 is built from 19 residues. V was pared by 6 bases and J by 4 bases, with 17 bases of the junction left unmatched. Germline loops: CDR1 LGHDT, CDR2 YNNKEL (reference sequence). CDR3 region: CASRPSHAGTSGSYNEQFF. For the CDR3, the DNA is TGTGCCAGCAGGCCAAGCCACGCCGGGACTAGCGGTTCTTACAATGAGCAGTTCTTC.

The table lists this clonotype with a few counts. The DNA for the CDR3 is TGTGCCAGCAGGGACAGGGAGCTGTATCAGCCCCAGCATTTT. This sequence encodes CASRDRELYQPQHF. This chain uses TRBV12-3 or TRBV12-4 with TRBJ1-5; 8 bases agree with TRBD1. The length of the CDR3 is 14 residues. Trimming took 6 bases from V and 5 from J; bases not matched to a gene: 6.

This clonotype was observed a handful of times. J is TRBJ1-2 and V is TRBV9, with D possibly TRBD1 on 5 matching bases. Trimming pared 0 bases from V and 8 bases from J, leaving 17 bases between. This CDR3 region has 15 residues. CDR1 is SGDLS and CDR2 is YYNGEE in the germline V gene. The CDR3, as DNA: TGTGCCAGCAGCGTAGAACCATCGGGGGATGAAGGCTACACCTTC. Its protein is CASSVEPSGDEGYTF.

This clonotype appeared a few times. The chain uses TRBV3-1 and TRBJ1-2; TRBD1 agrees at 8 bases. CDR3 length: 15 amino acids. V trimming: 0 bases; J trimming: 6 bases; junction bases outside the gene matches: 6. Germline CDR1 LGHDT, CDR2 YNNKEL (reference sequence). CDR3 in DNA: TGTGCCAGCAGCCAAGATCCCAGGGGGCTAGATGGCTACACCTTC. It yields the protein CASSQDPRGLDGYTF.

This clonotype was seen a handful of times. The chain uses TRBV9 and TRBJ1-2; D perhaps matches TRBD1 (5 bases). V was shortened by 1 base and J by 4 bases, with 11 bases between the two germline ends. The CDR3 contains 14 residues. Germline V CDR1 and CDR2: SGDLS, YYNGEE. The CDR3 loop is CASSVSRDSYGYTF. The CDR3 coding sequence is TGTGCCAGCAGCGTATCCAGGGATAGCTATGGCTACACCTTC.

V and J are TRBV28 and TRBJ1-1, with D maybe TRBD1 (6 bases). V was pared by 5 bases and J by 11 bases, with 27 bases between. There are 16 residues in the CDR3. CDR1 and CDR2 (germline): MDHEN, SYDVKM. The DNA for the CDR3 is TGTGCCAGCAGTCCCCTTCCCATGACAGGACTAAGAACGGCTTTCTTT. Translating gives CASSPLPMTGLRTAFF.

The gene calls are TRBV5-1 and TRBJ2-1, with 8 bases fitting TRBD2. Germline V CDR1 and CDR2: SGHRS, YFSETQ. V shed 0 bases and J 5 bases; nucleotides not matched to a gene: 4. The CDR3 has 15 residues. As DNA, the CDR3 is TGCGCCAGCAGCTTGGAGAGAGCGGGAGACAATGAGCAGTTCTTC. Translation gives CASSLERAGDNEQFF.

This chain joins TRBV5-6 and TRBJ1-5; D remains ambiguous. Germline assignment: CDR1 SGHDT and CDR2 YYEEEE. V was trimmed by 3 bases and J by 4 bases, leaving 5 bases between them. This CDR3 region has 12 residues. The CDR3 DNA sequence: TGTGCCAGCAGCTCAACTAATCAGCCCCAGCATTTT. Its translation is CASSSTNQPQHF.

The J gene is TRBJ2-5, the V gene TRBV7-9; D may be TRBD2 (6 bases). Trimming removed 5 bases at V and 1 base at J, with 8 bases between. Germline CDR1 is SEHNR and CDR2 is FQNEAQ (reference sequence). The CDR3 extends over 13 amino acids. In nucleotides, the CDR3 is TGTGCCAGCAGCCTGGGACTCCAAGAGACCCAGTACTTC. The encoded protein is CASSLGLQETQYF. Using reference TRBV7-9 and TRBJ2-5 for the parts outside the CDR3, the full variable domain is DTGVSQNPRHKITKRGQNVTFRCDPISEHNRLYWYRQTLGQGPEFLTYFQNEAQLEKSRLLSDRFSAERPKGSFSTLEIQRTEQGDSAMYLCASSLGLQETQYFGPGTRLLVL.

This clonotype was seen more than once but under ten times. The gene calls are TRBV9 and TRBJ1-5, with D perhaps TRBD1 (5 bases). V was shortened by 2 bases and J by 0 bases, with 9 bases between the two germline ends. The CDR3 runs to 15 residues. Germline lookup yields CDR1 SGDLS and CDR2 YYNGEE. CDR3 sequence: CASSVGGDSNQPQHF. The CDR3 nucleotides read TGTGCCAGCAGCGTCGGGGGGGATAGCAATCAGCCCCAGCATTTT.

DNA of the CDR3: TGTGCCAGCAGTCCCCCGGTCGTTCTCAATGAGCAGTTCTTC. Amino acid sequence: CASSPPVVLNEQFF. This chain connects TRBV6-2 or TRBV6-3 to TRBJ2-1, with unresolved D. This CDR3 is built from 14 residues. The V gene lost 5 bases and the J gene lost 6 bases, with 14 bases spanning the gap. Looked up from germline, CDR1 is MNHEY and CDR2 is SVGEGT.

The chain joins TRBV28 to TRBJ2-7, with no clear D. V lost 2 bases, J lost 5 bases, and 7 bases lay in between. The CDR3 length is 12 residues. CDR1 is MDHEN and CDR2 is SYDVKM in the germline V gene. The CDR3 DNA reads TGTGCCAGCAGTTTACCCCCGGACGAGCAGTACTTC. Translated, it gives CASSLPPDEQYF.

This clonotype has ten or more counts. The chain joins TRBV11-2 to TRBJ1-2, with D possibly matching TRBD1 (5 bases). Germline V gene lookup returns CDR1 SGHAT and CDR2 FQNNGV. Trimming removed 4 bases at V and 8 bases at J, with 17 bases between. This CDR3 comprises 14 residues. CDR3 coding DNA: TGTGCCAGCAGCTCCCCTTTTGCGGGGCCCGGCTACACCTTC. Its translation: CASSSPFAGPGYTF.

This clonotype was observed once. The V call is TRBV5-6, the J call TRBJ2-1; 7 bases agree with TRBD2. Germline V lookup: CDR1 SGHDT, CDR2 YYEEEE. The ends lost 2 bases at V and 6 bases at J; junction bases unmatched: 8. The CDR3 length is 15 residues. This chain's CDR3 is CASSLREVRANEQFF. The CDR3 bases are TGTGCCAGCAGCTTACGGGAGGTCAGGGCCAATGAGCAGTTCTTC.

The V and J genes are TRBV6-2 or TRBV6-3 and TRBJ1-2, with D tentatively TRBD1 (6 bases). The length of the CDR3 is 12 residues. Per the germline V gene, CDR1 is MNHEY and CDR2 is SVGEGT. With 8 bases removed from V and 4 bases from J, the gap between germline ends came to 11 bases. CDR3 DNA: TGTGCCAGCGCCACAGGGCCCTATGGCTACACCTTC. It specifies CASATGPYGYTF.